The 4 T cell receptor beta chains below all came from one sample that was sequenced in a study of control samples from healthy donors and cancer patients (dated by TCRdb to the early 2020s). Libraries were made using the immunoSEQ multiplex PCR assay. What TCRdb holds here is the immuneACCESS table cut down to in-frame rearrangements. Part of the clones is not present; checked against another copy, under half of the missing clones reflect an unresolved V gene, and the others are unexplained. This sample lists about 55,000 clones; 90% to 97% were detected once. The ten largest clones add up to approximately 1.1% of the sample. The sample comprised blood. These TCRs come from a woman younger than 35 in good health.

The chain recombines TRBV19 with TRBJ1-5, with D unclear. V was cut by 5 bases and J by 4 bases, with 18 bases left in between. CDR3 size: 16 residues. Germline V gives CDR1 LNHDA, CDR2 SQIVND (reference sequence). CDR3 sequence: CASSLTAGRRNQPQHF. The CDR3 nucleotides read TGTGCCAGTAGTCTAACGGCCGGGAGGAGGAATCAGCCCCAGCATTTT.

In DNA, the CDR3 is TGTGCCAGCAGCCCAAGCGGACAGGTTTCTTACAATGAGCAGTTCTTC. Translation gives CASSPSGQVSYNEQFF. The V call is TRBV7-9, the J call TRBJ2-1; 7 bases are a match to TRBD1. Germline CDR1 and CDR2: SEHNR and FQNEAQ (reference sequence). Unmatched junction bases numbered 11, after V lost 5 bases and J lost 4 bases. CDR3 length equals 16 residues. Full variable domain (missing parts from reference TRBV7-9 and TRBJ2-1): DTGVSQNPRHKITKRGQNVTFRCDPISEHNRLYWYRQTLGQGPEFLTYFQNEAQLEKSRLLSDRFSAERPKGSFSTLEIQRTEQGDSAMYLCASSPSGQVSYNEQFFGPGTRLTVL.

The V and J genes are TRBV7-9 and TRBJ1-1, with a weak D call TRBD1 (6 bases). CDR3 length: 12 amino acids. V lost 6 bases, J lost 14 bases, and 19 bases lay in between. Germline V gives CDR1 SEHNR, CDR2 FQNEAQ (reference sequence). CDR3 sequence (DNA): TGTGCCAGCAGACAGGGATACGGCCACCCCTTCTTT. Protein sequence: CASRQGYGHPFF.

Written as DNA, the CDR3 is TGTGCCAGCGTTAGGGGAAGCTCTGGAAACACCATATATTTT. Protein: CASVRGSSGNTIYF. This chain connects TRBV2 to TRBJ1-3; maybe TRBD1 (5 bases). The germline gives CDR1 SNHLY, CDR2 FYNNEI. The CDR3 extends over 14 amino acids. Trimming took 8 bases from V and 0 from J, leaving 11 bases between them.